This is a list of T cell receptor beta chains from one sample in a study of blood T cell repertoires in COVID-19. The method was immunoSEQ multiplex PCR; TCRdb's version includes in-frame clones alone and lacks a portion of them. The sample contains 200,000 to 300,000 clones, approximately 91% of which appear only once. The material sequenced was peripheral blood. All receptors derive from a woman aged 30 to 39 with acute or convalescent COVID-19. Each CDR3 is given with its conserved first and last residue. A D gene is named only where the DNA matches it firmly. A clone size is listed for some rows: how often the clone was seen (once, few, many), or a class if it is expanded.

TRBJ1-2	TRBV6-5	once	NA	CASSYGGAPYTF	TGTGCCAGCAGTTACGGTGGGGCCCCCTACACCTTC
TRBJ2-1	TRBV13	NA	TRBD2	CASSPTGGSYNEQFF	TGTGCCAGCAGCCCGACGGGGGGCTCCTACAATGAGCAGTTCTTC
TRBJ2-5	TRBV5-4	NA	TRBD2	CASSLWTGGQETQYF	TGTGCCAGCAGCTTGTGGACGGGGGGGCAAGAGACCCAGTACTTC
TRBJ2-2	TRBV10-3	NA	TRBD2	CAISEFGLAGEVGELFF	TGTGCCATCAGTGAGTTCGGCCTAGCGGGAGAGGTCGGGGAGCTGTTTTTT
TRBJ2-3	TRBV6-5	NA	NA	CASSTPQRGTDTQYF	TGTGCCAGCAGTACCCCTCAGCGGGGCACAGATACGCAGTATTTT
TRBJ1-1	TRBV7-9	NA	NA	CASSLIQEFNTEAFF	TGTGCCAGCAGCCTAATACAGGAATTTAACACTGAAGCTTTCTTT
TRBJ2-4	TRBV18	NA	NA	CASFEGGAAKNIQYF	TGTGCCAGCTTTGAAGGAGGGGCGGCCAAAAACATTCAGTACTTC
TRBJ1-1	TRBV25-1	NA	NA	CASSDTTKAFF	TGTGCCAGCAGTGACACCACAAAAGCTTTCTTT
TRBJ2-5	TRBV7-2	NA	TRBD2	CASSPGTSGQETQYF	TGTGCCAGCAGCCCTGGGACTAGCGGACAAGAGACCCAGTACTTC
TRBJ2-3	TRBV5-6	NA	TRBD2	CASSLVGSGRAPDTQYF	TGTGCCAGCAGCTTGGTGGGGAGCGGGAGGGCCCCAGATACGCAGTATTTT
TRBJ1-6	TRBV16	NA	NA	CASSQFTGYSPLHF	TGTGCCAGCAGCCAATTCACAGGGTATTCACCCCTCCACTTT
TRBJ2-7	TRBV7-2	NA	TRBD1	CASSPAGTGSYEQYF	TGTGCCAGCAGCCCCGCCGGGACAGGTTCCTACGAGCAGTACTTC
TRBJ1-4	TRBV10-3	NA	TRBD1	CAISDPGQGNEKLFF	TGTGCCATCAGTGACCCGGGACAGGGAAATGAAAAACTGTTTTTT
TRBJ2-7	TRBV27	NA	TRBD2	CASSPRGRAGGHYEQYF	TGTGCCAGCAGTCCCCGGGGGAGAGCGGGAGGACATTACGAGCAGTACTTC
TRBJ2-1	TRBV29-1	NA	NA	CSVPPGVSGYNEQFF	TGCAGCGTCCCACCGGGAGTAAGCGGGTACAATGAGCAGTTCTTC
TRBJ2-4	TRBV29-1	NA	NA	CSVGSSLINIQYF	TGCAGCGTTGGGTCTAGCCTAATCAACATTCAGTACTTC
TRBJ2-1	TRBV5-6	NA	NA	CASSHLRGFNEQFF	TGTGCCAGCAGCCACCTGAGGGGGTTTAATGAGCAGTTCTTC
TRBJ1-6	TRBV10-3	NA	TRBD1	CAISETSGQGTSPLHF	TGTGCCATCAGCGAAACCTCGGGACAGGGAACATCACCCCTCCACTTT
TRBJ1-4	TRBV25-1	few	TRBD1	CASSTTGGFEKLFF	TGTGCCAGCAGTACGACAGGGGGATTTGAAAAACTGTTTTTT
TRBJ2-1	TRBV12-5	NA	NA	CASGFPGGAEQFF	TGTGCTAGTGGTTTCCCCGGCGGAGCTGAGCAGTTCTTC
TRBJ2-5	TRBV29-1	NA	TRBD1	CSVGQGAGETQYF	TGCAGCGTTGGACAGGGGGCTGGAGAGACCCAGTACTTC
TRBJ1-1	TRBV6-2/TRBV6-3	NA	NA	CASSYEGTVAFF	TGTGCCAGCAGTTACGAGGGCACGGTTGCTTTCTTT
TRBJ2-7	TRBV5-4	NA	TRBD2	CASSLGLAGLYEQYF	TGTGCCAGCAGCTTGGGACTAGCGGGACTCTACGAGCAGTACTTC
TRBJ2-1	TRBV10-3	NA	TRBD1	CATGDRRTYNEQFF	TGTGCCACAGGGGACAGGAGAACCTACAATGAGCAGTTCTTC
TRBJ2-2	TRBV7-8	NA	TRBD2	CASSPTSGTNTGELFF	TGTGCCAGCAGCCCGACTAGCGGGACGAACACCGGGGAGCTGTTTTTT
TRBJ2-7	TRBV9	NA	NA	CASSESLGGTYEQYF	TGTGCCAGCAGCGAGAGCCTCGGGGGTACCTACGAGCAGTACTTC
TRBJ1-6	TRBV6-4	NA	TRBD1	CASSRDSYSPLHF	TGTGCCAGCAGCCGGGACAGTTATTCACCCCTCCACTTT
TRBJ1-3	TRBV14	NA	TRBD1	CASSQTGGRSGNTIYF	TGTGCCAGCAGCCAAACAGGGGGACGCTCTGGAAACACCATATATTTT
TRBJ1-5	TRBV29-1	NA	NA	CSVDSSGGGQPQHF	TGCAGCGTTGATTCCAGTGGGGGGGGGCAGCCCCAGCATTTT
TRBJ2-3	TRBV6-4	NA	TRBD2	CASSDLPSGGTDTQYF	TGTGCCAGCAGTGACTTGCCTAGCGGAGGCACAGATACGCAGTATTTT
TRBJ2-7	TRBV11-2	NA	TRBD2	CASRPGTSYEQYF	TGTGCCAGCAGGCCCGGGACTAGCTACGAGCAGTACTTC
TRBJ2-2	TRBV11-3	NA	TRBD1	CASSLAPGQGEVGELFF	TGTGCCAGCAGCTTAGCTCCGGGACAGGGGGAGGTCGGGGAGCTGTTTTTT
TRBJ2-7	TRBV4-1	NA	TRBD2	CASSQGSIGLAAYEQYF	TGCGCCAGCAGCCAAGGGAGTATAGGACTAGCGGCTTACGAGCAGTACTTC
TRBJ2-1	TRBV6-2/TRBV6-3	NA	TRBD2	CASSSSSGYSSYNEQFF	TGTGCCAGCAGTTCCTCTAGCGGGTATAGCTCCTACAATGAGCAGTTCTTC
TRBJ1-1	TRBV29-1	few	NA	CSVVEGATEAFF	TGCAGCGTCGTGGAGGGCGCCACTGAAGCTTTCTTT
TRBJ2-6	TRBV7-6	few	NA	CASSSHAYRVAGANVLTF	TGTGCCAGCAGCTCCCATGCCTACAGGGTAGCTGGGGCCAACGTCCTGACTTTC
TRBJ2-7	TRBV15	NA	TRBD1	CATSVRTGPYEQYF	TGTGCCACCAGCGTCCGGACAGGGCCCTACGAGCAGTACTTC
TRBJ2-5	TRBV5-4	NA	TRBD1	CASSSPRDRLQETQYF	TGTGCCAGCAGCAGCCCCCGGGACAGGCTACAAGAGACCCAGTACTTC
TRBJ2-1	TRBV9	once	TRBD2	CASSVEGTSGFDEQFF	TGTGCCAGCAGCGTAGAAGGGACTAGCGGGTTCGATGAGCAGTTCTTC
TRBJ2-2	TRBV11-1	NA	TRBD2	CASSLVSGRSTGELFF	TGTGCCAGCAGCTTAGTGAGCGGGAGGTCAACCGGGGAGCTGTTTTTT
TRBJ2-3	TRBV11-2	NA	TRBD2	CASSLGYSGRLGDTQYF	TGTGCCAGCAGCTTAGGTTACAGCGGGAGACTCGGGGATACGCAGTATTTT
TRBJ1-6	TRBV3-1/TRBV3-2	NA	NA	CASSQVFAVGVNSPLHF	TGTGCCAGCAGCCAAGTTTTTGCAGTAGGGGTAAATTCACCCCTCCACTTT
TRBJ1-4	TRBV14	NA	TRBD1	CASSSRGLANEKLFF	TGTGCCAGCAGCTCCAGGGGGCTGGCTAATGAAAAACTGTTTTTT
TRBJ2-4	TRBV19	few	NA	CASSKQGNEAKNIQYF	TGTGCCAGTAGCAAACAGGGAAACGAAGCCAAAAACATTCAGTACTTC
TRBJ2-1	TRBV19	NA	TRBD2	CASSIVSGAGGSYNEQFF	TGTGCCAGTAGTATTGTATCGGGAGCGGGAGGGTCTTACAATGAGCAGTTCTTC
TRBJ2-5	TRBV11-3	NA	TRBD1	CASSLGGQGKQETQYF	TGTGCCAGCAGCTTAGGGGGACAGGGAAAACAAGAGACCCAGTACTTC
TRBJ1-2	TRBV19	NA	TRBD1	CASSTQGAVLGGYTF	TGTGCCAGTAGTACCCAGGGGGCTGTTTTGGGTGGCTACACCTTC
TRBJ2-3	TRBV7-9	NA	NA	CASVDIAVSADTQYF	TGTGCCAGCGTGGATATAGCGGTTAGCGCCGATACGCAGTATTTT
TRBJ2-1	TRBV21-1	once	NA	CASSKKSGLRSCEQFF	TGTGCCAGCAGCAAAAAATCGGGACTGCGATCTTGTGAGCAGTTCTTC
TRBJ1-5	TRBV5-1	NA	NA	CASSPGGFSNQPQHF	TGCGCCAGCAGCCCCGGGGGTTTTAGCAATCAGCCCCAGCATTTT
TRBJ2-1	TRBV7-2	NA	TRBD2	CASSFIAGAYNEQFF	TGTGCCAGCAGCTTTATAGCGGGAGCCTACAATGAGCAGTTCTTC
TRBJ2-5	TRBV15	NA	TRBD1	CATSRVQTGGLSRETQYF	TGTGCCACCAGCAGAGTGCAGACAGGGGGCTTATCTCGGGAGACCCAGTACTTC
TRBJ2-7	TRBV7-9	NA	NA	CASSSDSVTYEQYF	TGTGCCAGCAGCTCCGACTCAGTCACCTACGAGCAGTACTTC
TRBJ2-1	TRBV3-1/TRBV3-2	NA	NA	CARCTGVHEQFF	TGTGCCAGATGTACGGGGGTCCATGAGCAGTTCTTC
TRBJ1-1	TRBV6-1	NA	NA	CASSERPGYTFF	TGTGCCAGCAGTGAGCGGCCAGGGTATACTTTCTTT
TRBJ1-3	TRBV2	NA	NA	CASSPRVSSGNTIYF	TGTGCCAGCAGCCCCCGGGTTAGCTCTGGAAACACCATATATTTT
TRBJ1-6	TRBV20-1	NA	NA	CSASRQGKSPLHF	TGCAGTGCTAGTCGGCAGGGGAAATCACCCCTCCACTTT
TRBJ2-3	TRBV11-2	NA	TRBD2	CASSFTSGRALASTDTQYF	TGTGCCAGCAGCTTCACTAGCGGGAGGGCCCTTGCTTCCACAGATACGCAGTATTTT
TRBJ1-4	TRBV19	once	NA	CASSIASTLRNEKLFF	TGTGCCAGTAGTATAGCCTCGACACTTCGGAATGAAAAACTGTTTTTT
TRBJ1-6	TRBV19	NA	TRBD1	CASTPRTGAINSPLHF	TGTGCCAGTACACCCAGGACAGGGGCGATAAATTCACCCCTCCACTTT